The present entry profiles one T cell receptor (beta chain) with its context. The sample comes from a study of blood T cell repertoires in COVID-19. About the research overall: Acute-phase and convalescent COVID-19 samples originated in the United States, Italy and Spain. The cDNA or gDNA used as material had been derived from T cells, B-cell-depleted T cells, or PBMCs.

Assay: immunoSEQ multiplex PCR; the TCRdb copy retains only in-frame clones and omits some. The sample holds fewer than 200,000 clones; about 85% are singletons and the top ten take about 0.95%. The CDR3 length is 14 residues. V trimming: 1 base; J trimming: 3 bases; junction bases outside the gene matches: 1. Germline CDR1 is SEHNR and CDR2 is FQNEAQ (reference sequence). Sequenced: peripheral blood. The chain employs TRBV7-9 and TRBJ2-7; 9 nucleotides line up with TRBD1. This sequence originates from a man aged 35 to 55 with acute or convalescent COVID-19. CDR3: CASSLGQGGYEQYF. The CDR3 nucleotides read TGTGCCAGCAGCTTAGGACAGGGGGGCTACGAGCAGTACTTC.